The clone carrying this T cell receptor (beta chain) was picked up a small number of times. Its antigen is not known. The V gene lost 7 bases and the J gene lost 1 base, with 20 bases spanning the gap. Germline V gene lookup returns CDR1 SGHTA and CDR2 FQGNSA. The CDR3 length is 17 residues. This sample stems from a study of T cell repertoires in cytomegalovirus infection. Across the study: Evidence of both CMV infection and a matching HLA type came from public TCR beta signatures. Notes on the study in general: Dominating the ex vivo response were TCR beta clonotypes that were CMV-specific and HLA-C-restricted.

MiXCR, run by TCRdb on the reads, gives a single entry per CDR3 protein. The profile shows 370,000 or so distinct CDR3 sequences, roughly 34% of them singletons. The genes are TRBV7-2 and TRBJ2-1, with D possibly being TRBD2 (6 bases). The origin of this receptor is a human donor in good health (CMV status not recorded). Some clones in this sample may be carry-over from other donors' samples. The source material was cultured PBMCs, sampled from culture after CMV antigen stimulation. The CDR3 bases are TGTGCCAGCACCCTATTGGCGGGAATATCTTCCTACAATGAGCAGTTCTTC. Translating gives CASTLLAGISSYNEQFF.